This note documents a single TCR beta chain sequence. Recovery among Cohort 3 donors was established by two negative PCRs, clearance, or symptom resolution. The entry originates in a study of blood T cell repertoires in COVID-19. Across the study: Acute and convalescent COVID-19 samples came from the United States, Italy and Spain.

As handled by the study authors: Amplification from reference gene primers served as the basis for estimated nucleated cell counts. Sequenced by immunoSEQ multiplex PCR; TCRdb stores in-frame clones only, minus some. The V and J calls and the clone size are those of that table, but D and trimming were determined from the DNA. The data contain 300,000 to 400,000 clones, about 90% of them singletons. The CDR3 is 14 residues long. Germline V CDR1 and CDR2: GTSNPN, SVGIG (reference sequence). V lost 2 bases, J lost 5 bases, and 13 bases lay in between. This TCR was sampled from a woman aged 30 to 39 who had recovered from COVID-19. The chain is built from TRBV30 and TRBJ1-3, with no clear D. Sequencing input: PBMCs or T cells enriched from blood (not recorded which). CDR3 DNA: TGTGCCTGGAGTCAACAGCTTTTTCGAAACACCATATATTTT. Amino acids: CAWSQQLFRNTIYF.